The 10 T cell receptor beta chains below all came from one sample that was sequenced in a study of blood T cell repertoires in COVID-19. Only in-frame clones appear in the TCRdb table, and some are missing; sequencing was by immunoSEQ multiplex PCR. This sample yields approximately 310,000 clones, of which approximately 85% are seen a single time; less than 2.5% belongs to the top ten. The sample comprised PBMCs or T cells enriched from blood (not recorded which). These receptors all come from a man aged 25 to 45 who had recovered from COVID-19.

The CDR3 nucleotides are TGTGCCAGCAGTTACTCCCCCGAGCGTGGGACCCAGTACTTC. Amino acid sequence: CASSYSPERGTQYF. The gene calls are TRBV6-2 or TRBV6-3 and TRBJ2-5; D gene unclear. The germline gives CDR1 MNHEY, CDR2 SVGEGT. The CDR3 has 14 residues. V lost 0 bases, J lost 7 bases, and 12 bases lay in between.

The CDR3 spells CASTAGNTIYF. The DNA of the CDR3 is TGTGCCAGCACCGCTGGAAACACCATATATTTT. The rearrangement links TRBV5-6 to TRBJ1-3; no reliable D call. The CDR3 covers 11 residues. V lost 6 bases and J 2 bases, leaving 3 bases between the germline ends. Looked up from germline, CDR1 is SGHDT and CDR2 is YYEEEE.

The V call is TRBV5-1, the J call TRBJ1-4; perhaps TRBD1 as D (5 bases). CDR3 length equals 15 residues. The ends were cut back, 0 bases at V and 7 bases at J, with 13 bases in the middle. Germline V gene sequence: CDR1 SGHRS, CDR2 YFSETQ. For the CDR3, the DNA is TGCGCCAGCAGCTTGGTGGCCAGGGTGGGTGAAAAACTGTTTTTT. Its protein product is CASSLVARVGEKLFF.

This clone was seen only once. Other DNA sequences in the same sample also yield this CDR3. The chain links TRBV6-5 to TRBJ2-2; 8 bases are shared with TRBD1. The V gene's germline CDR1 is MNHEY and CDR2 SVGAGI. The CDR3 extends over 14 amino acids. After removal of 8 bases from V and 1 base from J, the junction contained 3 bases not matched to a gene. CDR3 coding DNA: TGTGCCAGCCGACAGGGGCTGAACACCGGGGAGCTGTTTTTT. Amino acids: CASRQGLNTGELFF.

This chain uses TRBV7-2 with TRBJ1-6; 7 bases are shared with TRBD1. With V trimmed by 6 bases and J by 5 bases, 16 bases remained unmatched. Germline-derived CDR1 and CDR2 are SGHTA and FQGNSA. The CDR3 extends over 18 amino acids. The CDR3, as DNA: TGTGCCAGCAGACCTCTGCTCTTTATGACAGGGAATAATTCACCCCTCCACTTT. Translating gives CASRPLLFMTGNNSPLHF.

This chain joins TRBV9 and TRBJ2-3, with a possible D match to TRBD2 (7 bases). Trimming shortened V by 4 bases and J by 0 bases, and 12 bases separated the two germline ends. Germline-derived CDR1 and CDR2 are SGDLS and YYNGEE. The CDR3 has 15 residues. CDR3 in DNA: TGTGCCAGCAGCCGTTGGGGGGGCAGCACAGATACGCAGTATTTT. Translated, it gives CASSRWGGSTDTQYF. Variable domain in full (rest from reference TRBV9 and TRBJ2-3): DSGVTQTPKHLITATGQRVTLRCSPRSGDLSVYWYQQSLDQGLQFLIQYYNGEERAKGNILERFSAQQFPDLHSELNLSSLELGDSALYFCASSRWGGSTDTQYFGPGTRLTVL.

This chain uses TRBV9 with TRBJ2-5; a possible D gene is TRBD2 (6 bases). CDR1 is SGDLS, CDR2 YYNGEE, per germline. There are 17 residues in the CDR3. V was cut by 4 bases and J by 1 base, with 20 bases left in between. The CDR3 nucleotides are TGTGCCAGCAGCCCAAAATGGGGACTTTTCTCCCAAGAGACCCAGTACTTC. Protein sequence: CASSPKWGLFSQETQYF.

The V gene is TRBV3-1 (or the pseudogene TRBV3-2), the J gene TRBJ2-5; 8 positions agree with TRBD2. Trimming cost V 1 base and J 7 bases; bases outside gene matches: 17. The CDR3 is made up of 18 amino acids. CDR1 is LGHDT, CDR2 YNNKEL, per germline (reference sequence). CDR3 sequence (DNA): TGTGCCAGCAGCCAAGTCGTTTCGCGGGGGGCCATCCTGGGGACCCAGTACTTC. This sequence encodes CASSQVVSRGAILGTQYF.

The genes are TRBV6-5 and TRBJ2-7, with D possibly being TRBD2 (5 bases). This CDR3 region has 14 residues. V gave up 2 bases and J gave up 5 bases, with 13 bases separating them. Germline CDR1 and CDR2: MNHEY and SVGAGI. The CDR3 nucleotides are TGTGCCAGCAGTTACGGAGAGGGAGCTGACGAGCAGTACTTC. Amino acid sequence: CASSYGEGADEQYF.

The rearrangement uses TRBV7-9 and TRBJ2-3; tentative D call: TRBD1 (5 bases). V was clipped by 5 bases and J by 10 bases, with 13 bases between them. The CDR3 totals 12 residues. Germline V gene lookup returns CDR1 SEHNR and CDR2 FQNEAQ (reference sequence). The CDR3 sequence: CASSLGQGAQYF. The CDR3 nucleotides read TGTGCCAGCAGCCTTGGGCAGGGCGCGCAGTATTTT.